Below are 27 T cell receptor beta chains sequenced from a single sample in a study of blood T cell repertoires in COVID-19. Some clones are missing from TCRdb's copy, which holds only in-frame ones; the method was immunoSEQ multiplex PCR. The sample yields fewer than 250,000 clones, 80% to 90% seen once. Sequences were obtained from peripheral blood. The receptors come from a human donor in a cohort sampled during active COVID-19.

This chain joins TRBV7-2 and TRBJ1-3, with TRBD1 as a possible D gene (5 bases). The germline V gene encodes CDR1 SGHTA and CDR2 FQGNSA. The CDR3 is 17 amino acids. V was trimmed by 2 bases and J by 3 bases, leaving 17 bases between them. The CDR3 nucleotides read TGTGCCAGCAGCTTATATCCGGGTGGGGCTGGTGGAAACACCATATATTTT. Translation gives CASSLYPGGAGGNTIYF.

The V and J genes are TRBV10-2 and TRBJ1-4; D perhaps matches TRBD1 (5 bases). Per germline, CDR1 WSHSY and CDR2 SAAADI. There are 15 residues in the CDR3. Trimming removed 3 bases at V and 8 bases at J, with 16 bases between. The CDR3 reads CASSDPGLEGEKLFF. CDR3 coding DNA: TGCGCCAGCAGTGACCCGGGACTGGAGGGGGAAAAACTGTTTTTT.

For the CDR3, the DNA is TGTGCCAGCAGTTACGAACGAGGCCGGGCGGGGACCCAGTACTTC. Encoded protein: CASSYERGRAGTQYF. V usage is TRBV6-5 and J usage is TRBJ2-5; D is perhaps TRBD2 (5 bases). From germline, CDR1 is MNHEY and CDR2 SVGAGI. The CDR3 is 15 amino acids. V lost 2 bases and J lost 7, with 17 bases in between.

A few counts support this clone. Here the CDR3 DNA reads TGTGCCAGCAGCCGGGGACTGGATACTGAAGCTTTCTTT. It is translated as CASSRGLDTEAFF. The chain combines TRBV12-3 or TRBV12-4 with TRBJ1-1; perhaps TRBD1 as D (5 bases). The V end was cut by 6 bases, the J end by 5 bases, with 13 bases between. The CDR3 covers 13 residues.

This CDR3 reads CASSQTGSIQYF. Here the CDR3 DNA reads TGTGCCAGCAGCCAAACAGGTAGCATTCAGTACTTC. The rearrangement joins TRBV3-1 (or the pseudogene TRBV3-2) to TRBJ2-4; perhaps TRBD1 as D (5 bases). Germline CDR1 is LGHDT and CDR2 is YNNKEL (reference sequence). The ends were cut back, 2 bases at V and 9 bases at J, with 8 bases in the middle. This CDR3 region has 12 residues.

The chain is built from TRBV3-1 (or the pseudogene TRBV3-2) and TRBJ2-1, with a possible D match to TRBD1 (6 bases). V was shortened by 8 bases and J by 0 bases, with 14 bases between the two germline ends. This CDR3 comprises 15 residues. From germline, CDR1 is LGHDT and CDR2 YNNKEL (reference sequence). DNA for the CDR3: TGTGCCAGCGGTCAGGGGCCGAGCTCCTACAATGAGCAGTTCTTC. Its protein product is CASGQGPSSYNEQFF.

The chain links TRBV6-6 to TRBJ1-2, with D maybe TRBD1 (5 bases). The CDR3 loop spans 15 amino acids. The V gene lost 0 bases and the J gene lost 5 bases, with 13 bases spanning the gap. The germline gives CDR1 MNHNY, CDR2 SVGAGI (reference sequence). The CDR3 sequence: CASSYSPDSSYGYTF. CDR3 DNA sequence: TGTGCCAGCAGTTACTCCCCCGACAGTTCTTATGGCTACACCTTC.

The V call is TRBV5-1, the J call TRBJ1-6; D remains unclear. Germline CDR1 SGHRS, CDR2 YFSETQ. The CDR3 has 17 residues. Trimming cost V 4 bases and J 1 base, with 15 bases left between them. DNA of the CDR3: TGCGCCAGCAGCCCTTCCGGTCGGGGATCCTATAATTCACCCCTCCACTTT. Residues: CASSPSGRGSYNSPLHF.

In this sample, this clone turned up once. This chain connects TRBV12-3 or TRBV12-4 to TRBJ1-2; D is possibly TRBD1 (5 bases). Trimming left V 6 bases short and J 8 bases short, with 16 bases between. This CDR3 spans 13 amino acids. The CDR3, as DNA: TGTGCCAGCAGCTTCTCGGGGGTAGAGGGCTACACCTTC. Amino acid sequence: CASSFSGVEGYTF.

The CDR3 sequence is CASSPSGQGWYGYTF. The CDR3 nucleotides read TGTGCCAGCTCACCCAGCGGGCAGGGTTGGTATGGCTACACCTTC. The chain employs TRBV18 and TRBJ1-2, with a possible D match to TRBD1 (5 bases). The germline V gene encodes CDR1 KGHSH and CDR2 LQKENI. V lost 3 bases and J 5 bases, leaving 16 bases between the germline ends. The length of the CDR3 is 15 residues.

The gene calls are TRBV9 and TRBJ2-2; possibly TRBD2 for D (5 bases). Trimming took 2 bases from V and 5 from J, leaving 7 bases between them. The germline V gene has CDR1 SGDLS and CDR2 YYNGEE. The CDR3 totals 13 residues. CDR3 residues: CASSVPGTGELFF. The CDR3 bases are TGTGCCAGCAGCGTCCCGGGAACCGGGGAGCTGTTTTTT.

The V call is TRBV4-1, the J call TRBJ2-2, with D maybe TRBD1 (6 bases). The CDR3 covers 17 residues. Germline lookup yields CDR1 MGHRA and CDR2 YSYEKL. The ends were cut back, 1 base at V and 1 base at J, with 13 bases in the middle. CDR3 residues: CASSQVQGSLNTGELFF. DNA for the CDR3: TGCGCCAGCAGCCAAGTTCAGGGGTCGTTGAACACCGGGGAGCTGTTTTTT.

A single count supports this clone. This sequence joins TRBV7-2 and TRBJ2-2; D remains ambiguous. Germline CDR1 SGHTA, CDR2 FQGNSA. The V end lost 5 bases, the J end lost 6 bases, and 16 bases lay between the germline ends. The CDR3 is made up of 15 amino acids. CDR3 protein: CASSPLASAAGELFF. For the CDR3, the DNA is TGTGCCAGCAGCCCTTTAGCCAGCGCCGCCGGGGAGCTGTTTTTT.

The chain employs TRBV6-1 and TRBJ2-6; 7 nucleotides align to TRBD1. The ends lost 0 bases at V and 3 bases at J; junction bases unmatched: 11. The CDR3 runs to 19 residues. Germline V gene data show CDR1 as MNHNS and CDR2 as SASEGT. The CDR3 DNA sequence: TGTGCCAGCAGTGAAGCCCTCTCCCAGGGGGTTGGTGGGGCCAACGTCCTGACTTTC. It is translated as CASSEALSQGVGGANVLTF.

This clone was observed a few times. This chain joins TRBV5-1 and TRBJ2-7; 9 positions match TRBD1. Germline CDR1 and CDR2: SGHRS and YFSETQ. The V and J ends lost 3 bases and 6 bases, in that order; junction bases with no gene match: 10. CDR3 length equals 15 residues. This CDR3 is CASSSQQGARLEQYF. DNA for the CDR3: TGCGCCAGCAGCTCACAACAGGGGGCGCGGCTCGAGCAGTACTTC.

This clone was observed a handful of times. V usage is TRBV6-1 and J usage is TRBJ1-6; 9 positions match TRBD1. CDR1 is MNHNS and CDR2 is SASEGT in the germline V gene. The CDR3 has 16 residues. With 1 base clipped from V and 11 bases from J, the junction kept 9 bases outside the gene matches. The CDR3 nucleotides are TGTGCCAGCAGTGAAGTACCGACAGGGGGGTCTACACCCCTCCACTTT. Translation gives CASSEVPTGGSTPLHF.

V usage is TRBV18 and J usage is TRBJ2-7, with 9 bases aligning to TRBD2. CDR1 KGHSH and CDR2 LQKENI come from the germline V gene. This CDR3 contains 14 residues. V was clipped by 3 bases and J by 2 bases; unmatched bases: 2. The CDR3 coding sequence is TGTGCCAGCTCACCTAGCGGGGGTGCCTACGAGCAGTACGTC. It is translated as CASSPSGGAYEQYV.

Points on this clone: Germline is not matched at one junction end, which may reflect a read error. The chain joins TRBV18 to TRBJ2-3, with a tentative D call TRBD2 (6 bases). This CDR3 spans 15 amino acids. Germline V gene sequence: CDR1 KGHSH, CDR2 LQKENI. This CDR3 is CASSPPGLHTDTQYF. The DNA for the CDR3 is TGTGCCAGCTCGCCACCGGGACTGCACACAGATACGCAGTATTTT.

The DNA for the CDR3 is TGTGCCAGCAGCTCATACTACAACAATGAGCAGTTCTTC. This gives the protein CASSSYYNNEQFF. This sequence joins TRBV5-5 and TRBJ2-1; D is uncertain. CDR1 is SGHKS, CDR2 YYEKEE, per germline (reference sequence). The CDR3 contains 13 residues. Trimming removed 3 bases at V and 5 bases at J, with 9 bases between.

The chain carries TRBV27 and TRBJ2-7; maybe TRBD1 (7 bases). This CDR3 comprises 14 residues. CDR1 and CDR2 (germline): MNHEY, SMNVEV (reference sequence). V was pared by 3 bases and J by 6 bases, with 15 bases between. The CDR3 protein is CASSFSGGFGEQYF. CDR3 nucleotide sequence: TGTGCCAGCAGTTTTTCAGGGGGGTTTGGCGAGCAGTACTTC.

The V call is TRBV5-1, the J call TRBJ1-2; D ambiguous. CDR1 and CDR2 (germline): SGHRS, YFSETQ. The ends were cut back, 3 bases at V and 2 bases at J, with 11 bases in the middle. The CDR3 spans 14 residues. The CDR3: CASSWDPGNYGYTF. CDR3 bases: TGCGCCAGCAGCTGGGATCCGGGGAACTATGGCTACACCTTC. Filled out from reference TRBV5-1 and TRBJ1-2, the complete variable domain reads KAGVTQTPRYLIKTRGQQVTLSCSPISGHRSVSWYQQTPGQGLQFLFEYFSETQRNKGNFPGRFSGRQFSNSRSEMNVSTLELGDSALYLCASSWDPGNYGYTFGSGTRLTVV.

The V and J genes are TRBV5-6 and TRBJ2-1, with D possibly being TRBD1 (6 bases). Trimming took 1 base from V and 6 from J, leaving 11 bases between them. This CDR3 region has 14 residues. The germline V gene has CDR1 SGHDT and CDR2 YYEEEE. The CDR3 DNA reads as TGTGCCAGCAGCTTGCAGGGGACGGGCAATGAGCAGTTCTTC. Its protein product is CASSLQGTGNEQFF.

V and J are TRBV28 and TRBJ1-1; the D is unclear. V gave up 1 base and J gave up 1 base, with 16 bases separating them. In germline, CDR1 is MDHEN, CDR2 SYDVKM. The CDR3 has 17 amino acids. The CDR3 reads CASSLFGSAEGNTEAFF. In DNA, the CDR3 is TGTGCCAGCAGTTTATTTGGTTCGGCGGAGGGGAACACTGAAGCTTTCTTT.

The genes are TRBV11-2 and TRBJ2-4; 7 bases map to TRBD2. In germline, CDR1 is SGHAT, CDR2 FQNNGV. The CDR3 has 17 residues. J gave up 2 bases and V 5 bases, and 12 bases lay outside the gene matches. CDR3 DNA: TGTGCCAGCAGCCCCCGGGGAGCGGGAAATACCAAAAACATTCAGTACTTC. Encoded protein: CASSPRGAGNTKNIQYF. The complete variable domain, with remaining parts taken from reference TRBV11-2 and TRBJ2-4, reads EAGVAQSPRYKIIEKRQSVAFWCNPISGHATLYWYQQILGQGPKLLIQFQNNGVVDDSQLPKDRFSAERLKGVDSTLKIQPAKLEDSAVYLCASSPRGAGNTKNIQYFGAGTRLSVL.

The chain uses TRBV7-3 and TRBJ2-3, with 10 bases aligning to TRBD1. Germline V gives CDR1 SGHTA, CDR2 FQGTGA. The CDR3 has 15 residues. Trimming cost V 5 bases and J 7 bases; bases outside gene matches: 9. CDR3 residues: CASSPTGGVSNTQYF. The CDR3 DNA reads TGTGCCAGCAGCCCGACAGGGGGCGTTTCGAATACGCAGTATTTT.

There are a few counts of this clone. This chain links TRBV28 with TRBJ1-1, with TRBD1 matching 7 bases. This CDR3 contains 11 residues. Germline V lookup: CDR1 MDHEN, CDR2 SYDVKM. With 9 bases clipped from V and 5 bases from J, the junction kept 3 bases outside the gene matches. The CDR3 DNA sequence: TGTGCCAGTCCAGGGGGTACTGAAGCTTTCTTT. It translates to CASPGGTEAFF. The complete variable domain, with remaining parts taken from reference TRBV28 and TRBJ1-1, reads DVKVTQSSRYLVKRTGEKVFLECVQDMDHENMFWYRQDPGLGLRLIYFSYDVKMKEKGDIPEGYSVSREKKERFSLILESASTNQTSMYLCASPGGTEAFFGQGTRLTVV.

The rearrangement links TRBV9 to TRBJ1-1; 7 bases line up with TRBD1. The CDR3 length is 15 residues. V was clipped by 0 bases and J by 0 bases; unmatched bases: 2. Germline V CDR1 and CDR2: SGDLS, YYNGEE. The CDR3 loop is CASSVGGGMNTEAFF. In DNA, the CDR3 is TGTGCCAGCAGCGTAGGAGGGGGCATGAACACTGAAGCTTTCTTT.